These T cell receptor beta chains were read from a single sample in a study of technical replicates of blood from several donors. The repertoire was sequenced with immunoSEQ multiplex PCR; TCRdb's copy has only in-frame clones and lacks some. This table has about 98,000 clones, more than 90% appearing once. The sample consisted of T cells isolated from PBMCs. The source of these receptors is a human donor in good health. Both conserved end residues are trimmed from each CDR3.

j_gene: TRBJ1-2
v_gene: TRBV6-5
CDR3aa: ASSLRGRAGFGYT

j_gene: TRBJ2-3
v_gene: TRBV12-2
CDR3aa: ASRLCLIPTSGRYTDTQY

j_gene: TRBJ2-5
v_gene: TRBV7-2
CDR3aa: ASSRTSGGQETQY

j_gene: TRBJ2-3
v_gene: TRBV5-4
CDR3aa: ASSSRAGVGDTQY

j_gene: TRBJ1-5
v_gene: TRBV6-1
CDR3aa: ASSEAFARARQPQH

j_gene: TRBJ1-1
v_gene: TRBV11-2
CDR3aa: ASSFPRGGPEAF

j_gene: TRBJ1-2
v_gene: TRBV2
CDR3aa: ASLPDRNGGYT

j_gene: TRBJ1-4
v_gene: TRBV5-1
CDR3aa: ASSVQGQGTNEKLF

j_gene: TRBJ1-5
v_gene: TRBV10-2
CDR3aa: ASSVAGDGPQH

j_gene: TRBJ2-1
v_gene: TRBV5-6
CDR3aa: ASSAASGAYNEQF

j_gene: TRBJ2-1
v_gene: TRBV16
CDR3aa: ASTATTTTSYNEQF

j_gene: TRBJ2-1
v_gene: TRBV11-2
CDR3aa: ASSLEFPGWGGYNEQF

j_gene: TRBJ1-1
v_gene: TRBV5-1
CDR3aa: ASSLGEGNTEAF

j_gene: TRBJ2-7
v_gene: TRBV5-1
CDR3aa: ASSDGAGTYEQY

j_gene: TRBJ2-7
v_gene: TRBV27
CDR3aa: ASRAPGSPSYEQY

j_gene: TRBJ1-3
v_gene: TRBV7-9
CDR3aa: ASSRLTSGNTIY

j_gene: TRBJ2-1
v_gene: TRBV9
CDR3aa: ASSARDRGNNEQF

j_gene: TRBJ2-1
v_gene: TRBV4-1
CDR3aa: ASSTDSPPGNEQF

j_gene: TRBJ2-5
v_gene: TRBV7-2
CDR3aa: ASSLALLAGSETQY

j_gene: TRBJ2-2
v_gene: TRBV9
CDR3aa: ASSTSGGATGELF

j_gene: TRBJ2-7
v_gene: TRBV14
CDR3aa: ASSQDRGTGSTYEQY

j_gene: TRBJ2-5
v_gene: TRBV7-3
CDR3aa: ASSLRIAGAQETQY

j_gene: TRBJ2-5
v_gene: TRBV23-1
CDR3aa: ASGPGPTQETQY

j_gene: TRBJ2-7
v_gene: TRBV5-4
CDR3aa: ASSLVAGGPYEQY

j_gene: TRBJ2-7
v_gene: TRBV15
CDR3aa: ATSREHLASYEQY

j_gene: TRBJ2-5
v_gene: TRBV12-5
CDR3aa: ASGIWTSGEYQETQY

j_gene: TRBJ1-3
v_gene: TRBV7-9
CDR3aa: ASSLSTGQGLY

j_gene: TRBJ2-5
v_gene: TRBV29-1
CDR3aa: SARSGGSAETQY

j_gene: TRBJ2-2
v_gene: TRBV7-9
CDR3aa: ASRGGGTGELF

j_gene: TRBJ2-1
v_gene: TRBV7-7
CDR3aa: ASSQGVSVNEQF

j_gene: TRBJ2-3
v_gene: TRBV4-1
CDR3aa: ASSQPRIIQGESSDTQY

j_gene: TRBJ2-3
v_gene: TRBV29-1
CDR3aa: SVLRGVIQDTQY

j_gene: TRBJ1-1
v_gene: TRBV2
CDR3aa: ASSDGQGASGAF

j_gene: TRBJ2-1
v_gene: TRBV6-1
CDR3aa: ASSEAGQFWEQF

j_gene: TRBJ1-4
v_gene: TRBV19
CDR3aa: ASSLGQDNEKLF

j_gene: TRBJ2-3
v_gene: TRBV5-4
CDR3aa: ASSPSGGAADTQY

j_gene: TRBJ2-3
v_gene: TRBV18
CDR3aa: ASSPPLTSGEGADTQY

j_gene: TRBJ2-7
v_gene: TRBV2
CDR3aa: ASSETGQGLKQY

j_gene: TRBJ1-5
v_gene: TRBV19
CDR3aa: ASSIYRAGVNSNQPQH

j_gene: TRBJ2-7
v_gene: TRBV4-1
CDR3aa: ASRQEASFPYEQY